This TCR beta chain derives from a study of cytomegalovirus exposure and HLA in healthy donors. V was trimmed by 1 base and J by 4 bases, leaving 7 bases between them. This CDR3 has 12 residues. Germline values: CDR1 SQVTM, CDR2 ANQGSEA. Only in-frame clones appear in the TCRdb table, and some are missing; sequencing was by immunoSEQ multiplex PCR. This table holds more than 120,000 clones, 87% found once. The source is a man aged 18 to 29 in good health and CMV-seropositive. The rearrangement links TRBV29-1 to TRBJ1-1; D possibly corresponds to TRBD1 (5 bases). The sequencing sample was made of PBMCs. The CDR3 nucleotides read TGCAGCGTTGAAGTGGGGGGCACTGAAGCTTTCTTT. Translation gives CSVEVGGTEAFF. The whole variable domain, remainder taken from reference TRBV29-1 and TRBJ1-1, is SAVISQKPSRDICQRGTSLTIQCQVDSQVTMMFWYRQQPGQSLTLIATANQGSEATYESGFVIDKFPISRPNLTFSTLTVSNMSPEDSSIYLCSVEVGGTEAFFGQGTRLTVV.